These T cell receptor beta chains were read from a single sample in a study of beta chain features in type 1 diabetes. Sequencing used immunoSEQ multiplex PCR; TCRdb keeps in-frame clones, though not all of them. The repertoire holds about 52,000 clones, with under 55% as singletons. Sequencing was carried out using Tregs from blood. These receptor sequences come from a man aged 30-40 years with type 1 diabetes. CDR3s include the opening cysteine and the closing phenylalanine or tryptophan. The order of the fields is V gene, clone size, CDR3 length, J gene, D gene, CDR3 DNA, CDR3 protein. The D gene is left open where the match is weak. Some rows have no size entry. The others give once, few or many, or a class for an expanded clone.

V gene: TRBV6-5
clone size: NA
CDR3 length: 13
J gene: TRBJ1-4
D gene: NA
CDR3 DNA: TGTGCCAGCAGGGGGGCTTACCCTGAAAAACTGTTTTTT
CDR3 protein: CASRGAYPEKLFF

V gene: TRBV5-1
clone size: NA
CDR3 length: 16
J gene: TRBJ2-7
D gene: TRBD1
CDR3 DNA: TGCGCCAGCAGCCGGGAAGGGTGGGACAGCTCCTACGAGCAGTACTTC
CDR3 protein: CASSREGWDSSYEQYF

V gene: TRBV2
clone size: NA
CDR3 length: 15
J gene: TRBJ2-4
D gene: TRBD1
CDR3 DNA: TGTGCCAGCAGTGGGACAGGGGCAGGGGAAAACATTCAGTACTTC
CDR3 protein: CASSGTGAGENIQYF

V gene: TRBV6-6
clone size: NA
CDR3 length: 14
J gene: TRBJ2-3
D gene: TRBD1
CDR3 DNA: TGTGCCAGCAGGGGACAGGGCGGAACAGATACGCAGTATTTT
CDR3 protein: CASRGQGGTDTQYF

V gene: TRBV7-8
clone size: NA
CDR3 length: 18
J gene: TRBJ2-3
D gene: TRBD2
CDR3 DNA: TGTGCCAGCAGCTTAGCGCTTTCTAGCGGGAGGGCCTCGGATACGCAGTATTTT
CDR3 protein: CASSLALSSGRASDTQYF

V gene: TRBV18
clone size: NA
CDR3 length: 13
J gene: TRBJ1-4
D gene: TRBD1
CDR3 DNA: TGTGCCAGCTCACGGACAGGGTTTGAAAAACTGTTTTTT
CDR3 protein: CASSRTGFEKLFF

V gene: TRBV28
clone size: NA
CDR3 length: 13
J gene: TRBJ1-1
D gene: NA
CDR3 DNA: TGTGCCAGCAGTCCTAAGCCTGACACTGAAGCTTTCTTT
CDR3 protein: CASSPKPDTEAFF

V gene: TRBV18
clone size: NA
CDR3 length: 14
J gene: TRBJ2-5
D gene: TRBD2
CDR3 DNA: TGTGCCAGCTCACCCGAAGGGGAGGGAGAGACCCAGTACTTC
CDR3 protein: CASSPEGEGETQYF

V gene: TRBV28
clone size: NA
CDR3 length: 14
J gene: TRBJ2-7
D gene: TRBD1
CDR3 DNA: TGTGCCAGCACTTCTGGACAGGTAAACTACGAGCAGTACTTC
CDR3 protein: CASTSGQVNYEQYF

V gene: TRBV4-2
clone size: NA
CDR3 length: 19
J gene: TRBJ2-7
D gene: TRBD2
CDR3 DNA: TGTGCCAGCAGCCAAGCGCCTGTCGGGACTAGCGGGAGATCCTACGAGCAGTACTTC
CDR3 protein: CASSQAPVGTSGRSYEQYF

V gene: TRBV30
clone size: NA
CDR3 length: 13
J gene: TRBJ2-1
D gene: NA
CDR3 DNA: TGTGCCTGGGCCACCGTGGGGCTCAATGAGCAGTTCTTC
CDR3 protein: CAWATVGLNEQFF

V gene: TRBV14
clone size: NA
CDR3 length: 20
J gene: TRBJ1-1
D gene: TRBD1
CDR3 DNA: TGTGCCAGCAGCCCCCAGCAATGGAAGAAGGAGGGGGCGCTAAAGTCTGAAGCTTTCTTT
CDR3 protein: CASSPQQWKKEGALKSEAFF

V gene: TRBV7-9
clone size: NA
CDR3 length: 12
J gene: TRBJ1-1
D gene: TRBD1
CDR3 DNA: TGTGCCAGCAGAGGGACAGGCCCTGAAGCTTTCTTT
CDR3 protein: CASRGTGPEAFF

V gene: TRBV7-3
clone size: few
CDR3 length: 14
J gene: TRBJ2-6
D gene: NA
CDR3 DNA: TGTGCCAGCAGCTTAACGCGTGGGGCCAACGTCCTGACTTTC
CDR3 protein: CASSLTRGANVLTF

V gene: TRBV18
clone size: NA
CDR3 length: 16
J gene: TRBJ2-1
D gene: NA
CDR3 DNA: TGTGCCAGCTCACCAAGGACTACACAAGAATACAATGAGCAGTTCTTC
CDR3 protein: CASSPRTTQEYNEQFF

V gene: TRBV5-1
clone size: NA
CDR3 length: 17
J gene: TRBJ1-2
D gene: TRBD1
CDR3 DNA: TGCGCCAGCAGCTTAGGGGCGACAGGGCGGGTGGCCTATGGCTACACCTTC
CDR3 protein: CASSLGATGRVAYGYTF

V gene: TRBV5-5
clone size: few
CDR3 length: 12
J gene: TRBJ1-4
D gene: NA
CDR3 DNA: TGTGCCAGCAGCGGCGGGGATGAAAAACTGTTTTTT
CDR3 protein: CASSGGDEKLFF

V gene: TRBV6-5
clone size: NA
CDR3 length: 15
J gene: TRBJ2-6
D gene: NA
CDR3 DNA: TGTGCCAGCAGTTACGACGGGTCTGGGGCCAACGTCCTGACTTTC
CDR3 protein: CASSYDGSGANVLTF

V gene: TRBV18
clone size: few
CDR3 length: 14
J gene: TRBJ1-1
D gene: NA
CDR3 DNA: TGTGCCAGCTCCATGAGCGGGGAATACACTGAAGCTTTCTTT
CDR3 protein: CASSMSGEYTEAFF

V gene: TRBV7-3
clone size: NA
CDR3 length: 16
J gene: TRBJ2-2
D gene: TRBD2
CDR3 DNA: TGTGCCAGCAGCTTAATGGCGGGAGGGGACACCGGGGAGCTGTTTTTT
CDR3 protein: CASSLMAGGDTGELFF

V gene: TRBV18
clone size: NA
CDR3 length: 14
J gene: TRBJ2-7
D gene: TRBD1
CDR3 DNA: TGTGCCAGCTCGCCGGGACAGGGGTTTCGCGAGCAGTACTTC
CDR3 protein: CASSPGQGFREQYF

V gene: TRBV25-1
clone size: once
CDR3 length: 15
J gene: TRBJ1-1
D gene: TRBD1
CDR3 DNA: TGTGCCAGCAGCCCTTATAGGGGACAGGATACTGAAGCTTTCTTT
CDR3 protein: CASSPYRGQDTEAFF

V gene: TRBV6-6
clone size: few
CDR3 length: 14
J gene: TRBJ2-7
D gene: NA
CDR3 DNA: TGTGCCAGCAGTTACTCGGCTGGTTCCTACGAGCAGTACTTC
CDR3 protein: CASSYSAGSYEQYF

V gene: TRBV10-3
clone size: NA
CDR3 length: 14
J gene: TRBJ2-1
D gene: TRBD2
CDR3 DNA: TGTGCCATCAGTGAGGGGGCTAGCGGGGCCTATCAGTTCTTC
CDR3 protein: CAISEGASGAYQFF

V gene: TRBV7-2
clone size: NA
CDR3 length: 15
J gene: TRBJ2-1
D gene: TRBD2
CDR3 DNA: TGTGCCAGCAGCTTGGGACTAGCGGTATACAATGAGCAGTTCTTC
CDR3 protein: CASSLGLAVYNEQFF

V gene: TRBV10-3
clone size: NA
CDR3 length: 15
J gene: TRBJ1-1
D gene: TRBD1
CDR3 DNA: TGTGCCATCAGAACTGACAGGGGGGAGAACACTGAAGCTTTCTTT
CDR3 protein: CAIRTDRGENTEAFF

V gene: TRBV6-1
clone size: NA
CDR3 length: 13
J gene: TRBJ2-7
D gene: NA
CDR3 DNA: TGTGCCAGCGCGAGAGAGGCGGGCTACGAGCAGTACTTC
CDR3 protein: CASAREAGYEQYF

V gene: TRBV5-1
clone size: NA
CDR3 length: 16
J gene: TRBJ2-2
D gene: NA
CDR3 DNA: TGCGCCAGCAGCCTCCTTAGCGGATCGAACACCGGGGAGCTGTTTTTT
CDR3 protein: CASSLLSGSNTGELFF

V gene: TRBV18
clone size: NA
CDR3 length: 13
J gene: TRBJ2-2
D gene: NA
CDR3 DNA: TGTGCCACCTCTTCAGGGTCCACCGGGGAGCTGTTTTTT
CDR3 protein: CATSSGSTGELFF

V gene: TRBV11-2
clone size: few
CDR3 length: 13
J gene: TRBJ2-1
D gene: TRBD2
CDR3 DNA: TGTGCCAGCAGCCGACTAGCGGACAATGAGCAGTTCTTC
CDR3 protein: CASSRLADNEQFF

V gene: TRBV29-1
clone size: NA
CDR3 length: 14
J gene: TRBJ2-1
D gene: NA
CDR3 DNA: TGCAGCGTCAAAGGGGACTCTTACTACAATGAGCAGTTCTTC
CDR3 protein: CSVKGDSYYNEQFF

V gene: TRBV7-3
clone size: NA
CDR3 length: 14
J gene: TRBJ2-2
D gene: NA
CDR3 DNA: TGTGCCAGCAGCCAAGGTAGCCTCACCGGGGAGCTGTTTTTT
CDR3 protein: CASSQGSLTGELFF

V gene: TRBV7-3
clone size: NA
CDR3 length: 14
J gene: TRBJ2-5
D gene: NA
CDR3 DNA: TGTGCCAGCAGCTTAGCCCTGCTACAAGAGACCCAGTACTTC
CDR3 protein: CASSLALLQETQYF

V gene: TRBV7-9
clone size: NA
CDR3 length: 17
J gene: TRBJ2-6
D gene: TRBD1
CDR3 DNA: TGTGCCAGCAGCTTCCGGGACAGATCATCTGGGGCCAACGTCCTGACTTTC
CDR3 protein: CASSFRDRSSGANVLTF

V gene: TRBV4-1
clone size: NA
CDR3 length: 16
J gene: TRBJ1-4
D gene: TRBD1
CDR3 DNA: TGCGCCAGCAGCCAGTCCACAGGGGGCGCTGGAGAAAAACTGTTTTTT
CDR3 protein: CASSQSTGGAGEKLFF

V gene: TRBV30
clone size: few
CDR3 length: 14
J gene: TRBJ1-1
D gene: TRBD1
CDR3 DNA: TGTGCCTGGAGCCGACAGGGAGAAGGGCCTGAAGCTTTCTTT
CDR3 protein: CAWSRQGEGPEAFF

V gene: TRBV7-3
clone size: NA
CDR3 length: 14
J gene: TRBJ2-7
D gene: NA
CDR3 DNA: TGTGCCAGCAGCCCCCAGGGGAGCTCCTACGAGCAGTACTTC
CDR3 protein: CASSPQGSSYEQYF

V gene: TRBV18
clone size: NA
CDR3 length: 12
J gene: TRBJ1-2
D gene: TRBD1
CDR3 DNA: TGTGCCAGCTCACCGACAGGGAATGGCTACACCTTC
CDR3 protein: CASSPTGNGYTF

V gene: TRBV6-5
clone size: NA
CDR3 length: 14
J gene: TRBJ1-2
D gene: TRBD1
CDR3 DNA: TGTGCCAGCAGTTGGGGACAGGGGGCTGGAGGCTACACCTTC
CDR3 protein: CASSWGQGAGGYTF

V gene: TRBV11-3
clone size: NA
CDR3 length: 14
J gene: TRBJ2-5
D gene: NA
CDR3 DNA: TGTGCCAGCAGCTTCAGAGGGATCCAAGAGACCCAGTACTTC
CDR3 protein: CASSFRGIQETQYF

V gene: TRBV7-9
clone size: NA
CDR3 length: 14
J gene: TRBJ1-2
D gene: TRBD1
CDR3 DNA: TGTGCCAGCACCTTCCGGACAGGGAGCTATGGCTACACCTTC
CDR3 protein: CASTFRTGSYGYTF

V gene: TRBV5-4
clone size: NA
CDR3 length: 14
J gene: TRBJ2-5
D gene: TRBD1
CDR3 DNA: TGTGCCAGCAGCACCCAGGGGGCTGTGGAGACCCAGTACTTC
CDR3 protein: CASSTQGAVETQYF

V gene: TRBV6-5
clone size: NA
CDR3 length: 14
J gene: TRBJ2-7
D gene: TRBD1
CDR3 DNA: TGTGCCAGCAGCTTGGACAGGGACGCCTACGAGCAGTACTTC
CDR3 protein: CASSLDRDAYEQYF

V gene: TRBV18
clone size: NA
CDR3 length: 17
J gene: TRBJ1-4
D gene: NA
CDR3 DNA: TGTGCCAGCTCACCACCTTTGTTGGCAGGGGTGGGTGAAAAACTGTTTTTT
CDR3 protein: CASSPPLLAGVGEKLFF

V gene: TRBV28
clone size: once
CDR3 length: 13
J gene: TRBJ2-7
D gene: NA
CDR3 DNA: TGTGCCAGCCGTACCCATGGGGCTTACGAGCAGTACTTC
CDR3 protein: CASRTHGAYEQYF